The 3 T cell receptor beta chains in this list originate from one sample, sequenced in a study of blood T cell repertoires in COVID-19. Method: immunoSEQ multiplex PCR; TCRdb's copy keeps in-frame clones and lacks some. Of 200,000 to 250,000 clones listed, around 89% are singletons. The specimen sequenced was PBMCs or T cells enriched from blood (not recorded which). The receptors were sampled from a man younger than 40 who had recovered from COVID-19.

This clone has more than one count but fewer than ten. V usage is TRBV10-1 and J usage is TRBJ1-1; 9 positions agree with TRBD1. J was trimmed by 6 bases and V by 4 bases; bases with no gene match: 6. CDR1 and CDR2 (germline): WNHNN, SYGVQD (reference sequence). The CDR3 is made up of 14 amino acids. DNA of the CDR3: TGCGCCAGCAGTGCGGGACAGGGAATCGCTGAAGCTTTCTTT. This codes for CASSAGQGIAEAFF.

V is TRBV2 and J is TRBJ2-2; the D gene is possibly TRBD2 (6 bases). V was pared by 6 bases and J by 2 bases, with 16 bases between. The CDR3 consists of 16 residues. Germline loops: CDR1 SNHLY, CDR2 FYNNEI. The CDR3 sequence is CASSPNAGQNTGELFF. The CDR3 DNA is TGTGCCAGCAGCCCCAATGCGGGGCAAAACACCGGGGAGCTGTTTTTT.

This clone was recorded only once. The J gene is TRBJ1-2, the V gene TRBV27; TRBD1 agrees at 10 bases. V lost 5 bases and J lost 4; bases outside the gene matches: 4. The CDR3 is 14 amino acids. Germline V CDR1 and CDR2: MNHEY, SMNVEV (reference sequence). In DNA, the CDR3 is TGTGCCAGCAGTGAGGACAGGGGGACCTATGGCTACACCTTC. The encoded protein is CASSEDRGTYGYTF.